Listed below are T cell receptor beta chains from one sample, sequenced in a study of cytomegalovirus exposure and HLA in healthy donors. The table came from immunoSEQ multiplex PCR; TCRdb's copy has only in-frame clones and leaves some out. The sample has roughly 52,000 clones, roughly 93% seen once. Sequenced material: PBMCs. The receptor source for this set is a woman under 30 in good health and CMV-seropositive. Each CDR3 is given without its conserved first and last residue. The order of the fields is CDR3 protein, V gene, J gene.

CDR3 protein: ASSIRLGGYT; V gene: TRBV2; J gene: TRBJ1-2
CDR3 protein: ASSLPLDRDYNEQF; V gene: TRBV4-2; J gene: TRBJ2-1
CDR3 protein: ASSNSGGAYEQY; V gene: TRBV7-2; J gene: TRBJ2-7
CDR3 protein: ASSGPGTGEGSGANVLT; V gene: TRBV4-1; J gene: TRBJ2-6
CDR3 protein: ASSSGTGLGGYT; V gene: TRBV5-1; J gene: TRBJ1-2
CDR3 protein: ASSETPAQGRDRGVTEQF; V gene: TRBV2; J gene: TRBJ2-1
CDR3 protein: ASSRTGGESEAF; V gene: TRBV5-1; J gene: TRBJ1-1
CDR3 protein: ASSPAGTGNTEAF; V gene: TRBV18; J gene: TRBJ1-1
CDR3 protein: ASIASTDTQY; V gene: TRBV21-1; J gene: TRBJ2-3
CDR3 protein: ASSTPGAGGYNSPLH; V gene: TRBV19; J gene: TRBJ1-6
CDR3 protein: ASSDTPTLREVYGYT; V gene: TRBV2; J gene: TRBJ1-2
CDR3 protein: ASSPGTGRGTEAF; V gene: TRBV18; J gene: TRBJ1-1
CDR3 protein: ASSLDSYRGMNYGYT; V gene: TRBV11-2; J gene: TRBJ1-2
CDR3 protein: ASSSGTGVQPQH; V gene: TRBV28; J gene: TRBJ1-5
CDR3 protein: ASSLTGGTYEQY; V gene: TRBV5-4; J gene: TRBJ2-7
CDR3 protein: ASTLDRGRSEQY; V gene: TRBV5-4; J gene: TRBJ2-7
CDR3 protein: ASSEDRVNIQY; V gene: TRBV10-2; J gene: TRBJ2-4
CDR3 protein: ASRSPDRGEQY; V gene: TRBV6-6; J gene: TRBJ2-7
CDR3 protein: ATLTGPTSNTGELF; V gene: TRBV27; J gene: TRBJ2-2